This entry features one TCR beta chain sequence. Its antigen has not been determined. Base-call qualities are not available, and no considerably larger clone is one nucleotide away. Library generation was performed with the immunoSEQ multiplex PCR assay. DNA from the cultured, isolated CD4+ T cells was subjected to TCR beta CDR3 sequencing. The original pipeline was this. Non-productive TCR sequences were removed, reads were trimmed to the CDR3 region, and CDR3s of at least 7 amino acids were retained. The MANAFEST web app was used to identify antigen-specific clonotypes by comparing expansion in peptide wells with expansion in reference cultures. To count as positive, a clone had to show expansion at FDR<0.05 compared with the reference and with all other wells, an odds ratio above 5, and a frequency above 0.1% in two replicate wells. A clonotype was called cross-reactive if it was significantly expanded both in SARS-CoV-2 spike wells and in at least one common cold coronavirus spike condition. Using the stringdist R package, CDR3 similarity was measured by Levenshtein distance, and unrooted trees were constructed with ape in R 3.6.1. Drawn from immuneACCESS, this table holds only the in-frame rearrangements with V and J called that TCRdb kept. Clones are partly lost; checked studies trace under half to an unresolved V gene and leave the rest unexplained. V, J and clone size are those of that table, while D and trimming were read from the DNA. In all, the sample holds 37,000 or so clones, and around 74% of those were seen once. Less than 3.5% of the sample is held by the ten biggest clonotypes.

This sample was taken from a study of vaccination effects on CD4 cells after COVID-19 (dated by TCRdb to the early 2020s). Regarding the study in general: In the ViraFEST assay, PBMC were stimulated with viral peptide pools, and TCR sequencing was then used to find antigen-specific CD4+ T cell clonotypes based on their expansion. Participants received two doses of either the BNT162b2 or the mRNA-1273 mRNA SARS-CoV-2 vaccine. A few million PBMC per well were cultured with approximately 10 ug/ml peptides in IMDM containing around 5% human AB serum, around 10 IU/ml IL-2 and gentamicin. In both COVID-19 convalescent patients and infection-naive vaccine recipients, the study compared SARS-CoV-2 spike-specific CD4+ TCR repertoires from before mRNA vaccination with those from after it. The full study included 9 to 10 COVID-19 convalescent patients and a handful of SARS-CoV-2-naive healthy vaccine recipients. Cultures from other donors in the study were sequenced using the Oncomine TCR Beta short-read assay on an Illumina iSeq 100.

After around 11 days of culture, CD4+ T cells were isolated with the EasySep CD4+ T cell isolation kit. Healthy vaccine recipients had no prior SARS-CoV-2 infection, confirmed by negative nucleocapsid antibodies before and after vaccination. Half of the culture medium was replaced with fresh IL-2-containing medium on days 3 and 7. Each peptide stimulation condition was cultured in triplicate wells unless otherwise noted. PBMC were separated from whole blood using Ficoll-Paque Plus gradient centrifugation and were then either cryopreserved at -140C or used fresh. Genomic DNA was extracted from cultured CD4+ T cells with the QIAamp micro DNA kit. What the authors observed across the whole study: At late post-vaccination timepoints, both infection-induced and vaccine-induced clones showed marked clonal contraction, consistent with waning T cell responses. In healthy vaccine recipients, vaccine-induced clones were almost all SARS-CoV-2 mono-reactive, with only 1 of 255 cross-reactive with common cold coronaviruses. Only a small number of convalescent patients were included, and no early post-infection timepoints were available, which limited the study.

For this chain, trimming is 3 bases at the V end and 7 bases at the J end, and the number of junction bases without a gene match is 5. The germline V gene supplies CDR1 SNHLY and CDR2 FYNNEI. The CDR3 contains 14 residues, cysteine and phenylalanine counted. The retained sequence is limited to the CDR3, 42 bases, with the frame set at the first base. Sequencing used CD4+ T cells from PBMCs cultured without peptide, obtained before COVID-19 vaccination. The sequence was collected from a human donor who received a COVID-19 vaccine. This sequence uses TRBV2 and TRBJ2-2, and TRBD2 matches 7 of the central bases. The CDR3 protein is CASSDVPGGGELFF. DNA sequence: TGTGCCAGCAGTGACGTCCCGGGAGGCGGGGAGCTGTTTTTT.